This T cell receptor beta chain was recovered during a study of blood T cell repertoires in COVID-19 (dated by TCRdb to 2018 to 2021). Looking at the study overall: Collaborator samples came from the United States, Italy and Spain and covered acute and convalescent phases of COVID-19. Subjects who had been exposed to COVID-19, were actively infected with it, or had recovered from it provided the deeply sampled blood TCRbeta repertoires that made up the dataset. Where available, HLA class I and class II types were obtained from metadata supplied by the sample provider rather than from assay-based typing. Samples were obtained from the ongoing ImmuneRACE study (first 160 participants) and from approximately 1,200 subjects provided by 6 global collaborators. The material from the prospective study consisted of cDNA or gDNA derived from T cells, B-cell-depleted T cells, or PBMCs. A freely available public database, intended as a resource for researchers studying the immune response to SARS-CoV-2, is where the repertoires were released. The sample metadata nearly always contained a de-identified subject ID, COVID-19 status, age in years and sex.

The investigation overall reported the following: How much clinical and demographic metadata was included differed by source and by participant, and the metadata was provided uncurated.

Each collaborating institution followed its own protocols to collect whole blood in K2EDTA tubes. Collaborator samples were shipped for TCRbeta analysis as frozen whole blood, isolated PBMCs, or DNA extracted from either sample type. V is reduced by 2 bases and J by 1 base, leaving a spacing of 8 bases between them. From the germline V gene (reference sequence), CDR1 is GTSNPN and CDR2 is SVGIG. Inclusive of the bounding cysteine and phenylalanine, the CDR3 is 13 residues long. Of the read, only the CDR3 DNA is kept; its 39 bases are in frame from base 1. TCRbeta CDR3 regions were amplified from genomic DNA using the immunoSEQ Assay, a bias-controlled multiplex PCR. In the original analysis: Nucleated cell counts per sample were estimated from amplification of reference gene primers within the assay. Sequence reads were collapsed and filtered to measure the absolute abundance of every unique TCRbeta CDR3 rearrangement. For each sample, productive Simpson clonality was calculated as the square root of Simpson's diversity index over productive rearrangements. TCRdb stores this immuneACCESS table with in-frame sequences only. Part of the clones is absent; in the studies checked, under half of the shortfall reflects unresolved V genes, and no reason is known for the rest. V and J calls and clone size are as listed in that table; D and trimming were resolved from the DNA. The sample table contains 70,000 to 90,000 clones; only one count was recorded for about 85% of them. The top ten constitute 20% to 25% of the sample.

Points on this clone: This receptor's antigen is unknown. No much larger clone exists at a distance of one base, and base qualities are not known.

Sequencing was carried out using peripheral blood. This receptor was identified in a human donor in a cohort sampled during active COVID-19. The V and J segments used are TRBV30 and TRBJ1-1; the D segment cannot be called with confidence. The CDR3 has the sequence CAWSYQKNTEAFF. DNA sequence: TGTGCCTGGAGTTATCAGAAGAACACTGAAGCTTTCTTT.